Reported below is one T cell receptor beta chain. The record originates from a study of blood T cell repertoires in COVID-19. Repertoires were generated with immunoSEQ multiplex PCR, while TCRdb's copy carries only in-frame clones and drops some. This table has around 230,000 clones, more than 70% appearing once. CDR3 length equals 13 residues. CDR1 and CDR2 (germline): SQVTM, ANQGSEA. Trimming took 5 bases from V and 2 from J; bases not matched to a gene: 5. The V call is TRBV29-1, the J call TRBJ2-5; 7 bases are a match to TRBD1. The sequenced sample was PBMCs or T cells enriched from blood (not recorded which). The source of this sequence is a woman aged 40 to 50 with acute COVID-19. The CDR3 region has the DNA TGCAGCGTTATCAGGGGGAATCAAGAGACCCAGTACTTC. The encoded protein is CSVIRGNQETQYF.